This section outlines one TCR beta chain sequence together with its context. Antigen specificity is unknown. These data belong to a study of T-cell reconstitution after alpha-beta-depleted transplantation in children. Whole-study findings and limits: The study reportedly traced alpha-beta T cells about two months after transplant to several hundred expanded graft clones. At one year after transplant, newly produced T cells mostly accounted for T-cell counts and diversity.

This CDR3 contains 13 residues. V was trimmed by 6 bases and J by 8 bases, leaving 16 bases between them. Preparation of the TCRbeta library used unique molecular identifiers. TCRdb used MiXCR to reprocess the PCR reads, holding one entry per CDR3 protein. The sample contains fewer than 700,000 distinct CDR3 sequences, over 10% of which appear only once. V is TRBV12-3 or TRBV12-4 and J is TRBJ1-2, with D unclear. This sample comprised PBMCs, mostly from graft donor cells, obtained 360 days after TCRalphabeta/CD19-depleted stem cell transplant. This TCR was recovered from a male patient younger than 18 who had a stem cell transplant for acute myeloid leukemia, so the T cells may come from the graft donor. CDR3 region: CASSPEEFGGYTF. The CDR3 bases are TGTGCCAGCAGCCCCGAAGAGTTCGGCGGCTACACCTTC.